These T cell receptor beta chains were read from a single sample in a study of spatial heterogeneity in lung cancer. TCRdb processed the 5' RACE reads anew with MiXCR; each CDR3 protein has one entry. The repertoire includes about 27,000 distinct CDR3 sequences, more than 5.5% of them detected once, and over 20% sits in the top ten. The specimen comprised lung tumor tissue, sampled at surgery. Every receptor here comes from a male donor with early-stage non-small cell lung cancer. The CDR3 runs from the conserved cysteine through the conserved F or W. Fields, in order: D gene, V gene, J gene, clone size, CDR3 protein, CDR3 DNA. A D gene is named only where the DNA matches it firmly. Clone sizes are given selectively: once, few, many, or a class where the clone is expanded.

d_call: -
v_call: TRBV18
j_call: TRBJ1-1
clone_size: many
cdr3_aa: CASLRLGGEAFF
cdr3_nt: TGTGCCAGCTTACGCCTGGGGGGTGAAGCTTTCTTT

d_call: -
v_call: TRBV6-5
j_call: TRBJ2-6
clone_size: -
cdr3_aa: CASSYTGISAGVNVLTF
cdr3_nt: TGTGCCAGCAGTTACACGGGGATTTCTGCTGGGGTCAACGTCCTGACTTTC

d_call: -
v_call: TRBV6-4
j_call: TRBJ1-1
clone_size: -
cdr3_aa: CASRRTVNTEAFF
cdr3_nt: TGTGCCAGCCGTCGGACAGTGAACACTGAAGCTTTCTTT

d_call: TRBD1
v_call: TRBV5-1
j_call: TRBJ2-7
clone_size: -
cdr3_aa: CASSPTTGTGGEQYF
cdr3_nt: TGCGCCAGCAGCCCAACAACCGGGACAGGGGGAGAGCAGTACTTC

d_call: -
v_call: TRBV20-1
j_call: TRBJ1-4
clone_size: many
cdr3_aa: CSANSFGHGREKLFF
cdr3_nt: TGCAGTGCTAATTCTTTCGGGCACGGACGTGAAAAACTGTTTTTT

d_call: TRBD1
v_call: TRBV3-1
j_call: TRBJ2-2
clone_size: many
cdr3_aa: CASSQGAGGLTGELFF
cdr3_nt: TGTGCCAGCAGCCAAGGGGCAGGGGGTCTCACCGGGGAGCTGTTTTTT

d_call: TRBD1
v_call: TRBV5-1
j_call: TRBJ1-6
clone_size: few
cdr3_aa: CASSLDRGNSPLHF
cdr3_nt: TGCGCCAGCAGCTTGGACAGGGGGAATTCACCCCTCCACTTT

d_call: -
v_call: TRBV10-3
j_call: TRBJ1-5
clone_size: many
cdr3_aa: CAISESSNQPQHF
cdr3_nt: TGTGCCATCAGTGAGTCAAGCAATCAGCCCCAGCATTTT

d_call: TRBD1
v_call: TRBV5-6
j_call: TRBJ1-2
clone_size: many
cdr3_aa: CASSLHDRGLNGYTF
cdr3_nt: TGTGCCAGCAGCTTACACGACAGGGGGCTCAATGGCTACACCTTC

d_call: TRBD1
v_call: TRBV28
j_call: TRBJ1-2
clone_size: -
cdr3_aa: CASGQGGYGYTF
cdr3_nt: TGTGCCAGCGGACAGGGCGGCTATGGCTACACCTTC

d_call: TRBD2
v_call: TRBV5-5
j_call: TRBJ2-3
clone_size: -
cdr3_aa: CASSPKPGTSGFTDTQYF
cdr3_nt: TGTGCCAGCAGCCCTAAACCCGGGACTAGCGGATTCACAGATACGCAGTATTTT

d_call: TRBD1
v_call: TRBV16
j_call: TRBJ2-1
clone_size: many
cdr3_aa: CASSQGGTGVYNEQFF
cdr3_nt: TGTGCCAGCAGCCAAGGAGGGACAGGGGTCTACAATGAGCAGTTCTTC

d_call: TRBD1
v_call: TRBV28
j_call: TRBJ2-7
clone_size: many
cdr3_aa: CASSGRQGLSYEQYF
cdr3_nt: TGTGCCAGCAGTGGGCGACAGGGCCTCTCCTACGAGCAGTACTTC

d_call: -
v_call: TRBV20-1
j_call: TRBJ1-4
clone_size: -
cdr3_aa: CSARAPGTGGEKLFF
cdr3_nt: TGCAGTGCTAGAGCTCCCGGGACCGGGGGTGAAAAACTGTTTTTT

d_call: TRBD2
v_call: TRBV18
j_call: TRBJ2-5
clone_size: few
cdr3_aa: CASSPLRGGAGETQYF
cdr3_nt: TGTGCCAGCTCACCACTACGCGGGGGGGCCGGTGAGACCCAGTACTTC

d_call: TRBD1
v_call: TRBV18
j_call: TRBJ1-1
clone_size: -
cdr3_aa: CASSPTSEGASTEAFF
cdr3_nt: TGTGCCAGCTCGCCAACCAGTGAGGGGGCATCAACTGAAGCTTTCTTT